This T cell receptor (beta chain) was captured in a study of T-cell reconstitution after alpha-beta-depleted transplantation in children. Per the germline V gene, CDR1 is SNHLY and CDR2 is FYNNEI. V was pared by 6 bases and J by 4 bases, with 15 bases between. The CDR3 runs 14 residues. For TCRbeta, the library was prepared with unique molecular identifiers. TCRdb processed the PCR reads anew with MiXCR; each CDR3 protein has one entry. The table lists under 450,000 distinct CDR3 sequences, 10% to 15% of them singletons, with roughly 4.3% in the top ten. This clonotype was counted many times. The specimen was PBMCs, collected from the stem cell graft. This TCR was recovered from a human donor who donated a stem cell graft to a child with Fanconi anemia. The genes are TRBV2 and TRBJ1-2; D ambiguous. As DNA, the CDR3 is TGTGCCAGCAGAGGGCCCCCAAGGACCTATGGCTACACCTTC. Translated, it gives CASRGPPRTYGYTF.